A selection of T cell receptor beta chains follows, all from one sample in a study of blood T cells in healthy people across ages. One entry per CDR3 protein results from TCRdb running MiXCR on the 5' RACE reads. The data hold 750,000 to 1,000,000 distinct CDR3 sequences, with 25% to 35% observed a single time. The same sample was also studied in work on T cells of mothers and their children.

Sample: blood. The receptors derive from a middle-aged woman in good health. CDR3s include the opening cysteine and the closing phenylalanine or tryptophan. Each record gives: J gene, clone size, V gene, CDR3 protein. A clone size is listed for some rows: how often the clone was seen (once, few, many), or a class if it is expanded.

j_gene: TRBJ2-7
abundance: many
v_gene: TRBV24-1
CDR3aa: CATSPQSGYEQYF

j_gene: .
abundance: .
v_gene: TRBV7-2
CDR3aa: CASNLNYEQYF

j_gene: TRBJ1-5
abundance: .
v_gene: TRBV2
CDR3aa: CASSENHQPQHF

j_gene: TRBJ1-2
abundance: many
v_gene: TRBV5-1
CDR3aa: CASSLIQGLNYGYTF

j_gene: TRBJ2-1
abundance: .
v_gene: TRBV5-4
CDR3aa: CASSLFGGNEQFF

j_gene: TRBJ1-1
abundance: .
v_gene: TRBV5-1
CDR3aa: CANTSRDRSEGTEAFF

j_gene: TRBJ1-2
abundance: few
v_gene: TRBV7-2
CDR3aa: CASSSQPAGGGYTF

j_gene: TRBJ1-1
abundance: .
v_gene: TRBV20-1
CDR3aa: CSARVQAGVNTEAFF

j_gene: TRBJ2-7
abundance: many
v_gene: TRBV12-3/TRBV12-4
CDR3aa: CASSRDRVNEQYF

j_gene: TRBJ2-7
abundance: .
v_gene: TRBV5-5
CDR3aa: CASSSLRSSSYEQYF

j_gene: TRBJ2-3
abundance: few
v_gene: TRBV28
CDR3aa: CASSRDPSADTQYF